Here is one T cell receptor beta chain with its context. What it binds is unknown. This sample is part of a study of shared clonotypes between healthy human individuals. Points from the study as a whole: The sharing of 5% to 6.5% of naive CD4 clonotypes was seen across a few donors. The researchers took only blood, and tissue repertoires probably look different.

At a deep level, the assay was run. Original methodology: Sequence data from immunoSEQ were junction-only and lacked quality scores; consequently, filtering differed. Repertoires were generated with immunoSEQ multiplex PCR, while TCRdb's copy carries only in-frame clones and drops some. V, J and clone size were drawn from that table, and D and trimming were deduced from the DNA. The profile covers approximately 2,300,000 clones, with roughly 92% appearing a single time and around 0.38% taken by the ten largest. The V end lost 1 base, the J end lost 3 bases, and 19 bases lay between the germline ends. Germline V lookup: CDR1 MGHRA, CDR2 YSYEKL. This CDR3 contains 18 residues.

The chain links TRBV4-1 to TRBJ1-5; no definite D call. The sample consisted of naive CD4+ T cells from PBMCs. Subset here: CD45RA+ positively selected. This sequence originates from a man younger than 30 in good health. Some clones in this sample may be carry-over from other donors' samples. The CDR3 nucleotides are TGCGCCAGCAGCCAAGTACCCTGGACCCCTGGTTCCAATCAGCCCCAGCATTTT. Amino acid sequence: CASSQVPWTPGSNQPQHF.